The 17 T cell receptor beta chains listed next were all sequenced from one sample in a study of read filtering for tumor transcriptome and immune sequencing (dated by TCRdb to about 2020). Sequenced using an Illumina HiSeq 4000. TCR libraries were constructed from 400 ng RNA using the Immunoverse kit, and molecular barcoded adaptors covering alpha/delta and beta/gamma chains were employed. The public reads were reanalyzed by TCRdb: fastp trimming at Q25, MiXCR alignment, in-frame beta chains only. Rows are combined by CDR3 protein, so each entry shows the most common genes and DNA. This sample gives tens of thousands of distinct CDR3 sequences in total; less than 20% of them show up just once. The ten top clones hold over 35% of the sample. Sequenced: a population of CD138-negative cells sorted from bone marrow. Sample cell subset or site, as interpreted from the label and publication: bone marrow mononuclear cells depleted of CD138+ plasma/myeloma cells by negative magnetic selection. The receptors stem from a donor at least 40 years old with multiple myeloma.

This clonotype was detected a few times. Here the CDR3 reads CASSPEVPTDTQYF. The DNA of the CDR3 is TGTGCCAGCAGTCCCGAGGTCCCCACAGATACGCAGTATTTT. This sequence joins TRBV28 and TRBJ2-3; D is unresolved. The CDR3 is made up of 14 amino acids. Germline V gives CDR1 MDHEN, CDR2 SYDVKM. Trimming removed 5 bases from V and 2 bases from J, with 11 bases in between.

This clonotype has ten or more counts. The chain carries TRBV25-1 and TRBJ2-1; 9 nucleotides align to TRBD2. Germline CDR1 is MGHDK and CDR2 is SYGVNS. This CDR3 is 16 amino acids long. V shed 4 bases and J 1 base; nucleotides not matched to a gene: 5. The CDR3 coding sequence is TGTGCCAGCAGTGTTAGCGGGAGTCTGTCCTACAATGAGCAGTTCTTC. Residues: CASSVSGSLSYNEQFF.

Many counts were recorded for this clonotype. The chain combines TRBV19 with TRBJ2-2; D is possibly TRBD1 (5 bases). Between the trimmed V and J ends, which lost 10 bases and 1 base, there was a span of 16 bases. CDR1 and CDR2 from the germline V gene are LNHDA and SQIVND (reference sequence). This CDR3 contains 15 residues. CDR3 in DNA: TGTGCCATTCCAGGTCAGGGCGGGAACACCGGGGAGCTGTTTTTT. This encodes CAIPGQGGNTGELFF.

This clonotype was seen repeatedly, ten times or more. The rearrangement joins TRBV11-2 to TRBJ1-1, with 7 bases matching TRBD1. The CDR3 is 16 residues long. Unmatched junction bases numbered 6, after V lost 1 base and J lost 1 base. Germline V gene data show CDR1 as SGHAT and CDR2 as FQNNGV. The CDR3 DNA reads as TGTGCCAGCAGCTTAGCAGGGGGACAGAGGAACACTGAAGCTTTCTTT. This translates into CASSLAGGQRNTEAFF.

This clonotype showed up many times. The chain joins TRBV5-5 to TRBJ2-5; no clear D. Trimming pared 1 base from V and 0 bases from J, leaving 7 bases between. The CDR3 is 14 residues long. CDR1 and CDR2 from the germline V gene are SGHKS and YYEKEE (reference sequence). The CDR3 loop is CASSLSKNQETQYF. The DNA for the CDR3 is TGTGCCAGCAGCTTGTCGAAAAACCAAGAGACCCAGTACTTC.

This clonotype was counted many times. The rearrangement uses TRBV24-1 and TRBJ1-1; 7 bases line up with TRBD1. Germline values: CDR1 KGHDR, CDR2 SFDVKD. J gave up 6 bases and V 4 bases, and 4 bases lay outside the gene matches. This CDR3 contains 13 residues. As DNA, the CDR3 is TGTGCCACCAGTGAAACCGGGACAGCTGAAGCTTTCTTT. Amino acid sequence: CATSETGTAEAFF.

This clonotype was picked up one time. The V and J genes are TRBV7-2 and TRBJ2-7; 7 bases align to TRBD2. This CDR3 spans 13 amino acids. Germline assignment: CDR1 SGHTA and CDR2 FQGNSA. V gave up 4 bases and J gave up 5 bases; unmatched junction bases: 5. Written as DNA, the CDR3 is TGTGCCAGCAGCTCAGCGGGATCCCACGAGCAGTACTTC. Encoded protein: CASSSAGSHEQYF.

Remarks on this clonotype: This may be a read error, as it is one base from a much larger clone. Here the CDR3 omits its conserved ending phenylalanine or tryptophan, so a read error is the likely source. The chain employs TRBV10-3 and TRBJ2-7; possibly TRBD1 or TRBD2 for D (5 bases each). There are 14 residues in the CDR3. Trimming removed 7 bases at V and 1 base at J, with 14 bases between. Germline V gene data show CDR1 as ENHRY and CDR2 as SYGVKD. The CDR3 loop reads CAITPGRQSYEQYL. The CDR3 DNA reads as TGTGCCATCACCCCGGGACGGCAGTCCTACGAGCAGTACCTC.

V and J are TRBV14 and TRBJ2-3; perhaps TRBD2 as D (5 bases). Germline assignment: CDR1 SGHDN and CDR2 FVKESK. Trimming removed 0 bases from V and 8 bases from J, with 9 bases in between. The CDR3 spans 13 residues. The CDR3 spells CASSQEGRGTQYF. The CDR3 nucleotides read TGTGCCAGCAGCCAAGAGGGTCGGGGTACGCAGTATTTT.

This clonotype was detected ten times or more. This rearrangement joins TRBV6-1 to TRBJ1-5; the match to TRBD1 covers 9 bases. After removal of 8 bases from V and 4 bases from J, the junction contained 3 bases not matched to a gene. CDR1 MNHNS and CDR2 SASEGT come from the germline V gene. This CDR3 has 13 residues. The CDR3 region is CASADRGNQPQHF. CDR3 sequence (DNA): TGTGCCAGCGCCGACAGGGGGAATCAGCCCCAGCATTTT.

This clonotype was counted ten times or more. The gene calls are TRBV5-1 and TRBJ2-5, with unresolved D. V gave up 0 bases and J gave up 1 base, with 7 bases separating them. Germline V gene lookup returns CDR1 SGHRS and CDR2 YFSETQ. The CDR3 is 14 residues long. CDR3 nucleotides: TGCGCCAGCAGCTTGGGGGAATTCCAAGAGACCCAGTACTTC. It is translated as CASSLGEFQETQYF.

This clonotype appeared many times. This chain links TRBV11-2 with TRBJ1-4, with D maybe TRBD1 (6 bases). The CDR3 is 18 residues long. The V and J ends lost 5 bases and 8 bases respectively, with 27 bases between them. Germline CDR1 and CDR2: SGHAT and FQNNGV. CDR3 DNA: TGTGCCAGCAGCAAGGATGGCCGTATCAGGGGATCAGGGGAAAAACTGTTTTTT. This encodes CASSKDGRIRGSGEKLFF.

At least ten counts were recorded for this clonotype. The chain joins TRBV30 to TRBJ2-7, with 9 bases aligning to TRBD2. V lost 1 base and J lost 3; bases outside the gene matches: 1. This CDR3 region has 13 residues. Germline V lookup: CDR1 GTSNPN, CDR2 SVGIG (reference sequence). CDR3 region: CAWSGSGSYEQYF. CDR3 DNA: TGTGCCTGGAGTGGTAGCGGGAGCTACGAGCAGTACTTC.

This clonotype showed up many times. The chain carries TRBV29-1 and TRBJ2-1, with 13 bases fitting TRBD2. The V gene end was trimmed by 1 base and the J gene end by 7 bases; junction bases not matched to a gene: 7. This CDR3 region has 16 residues. The V gene's germline CDR1 is SQVTM and CDR2 ANQGSEA. CDR3 sequence: CSVEVGLAGDANEQFF. The CDR3 DNA reads as TGCAGCGTTGAAGTAGGACTAGCGGGAGATGCAAATGAGCAGTTCTTC.

This clonotype was seen many times. The rearrangement links TRBV12-3 or TRBV12-4 to TRBJ2-5, with 8 bases fitting TRBD1. The CDR3 spans 14 residues. V lost 5 bases, J lost 5 bases, and 7 bases stayed unmatched. CDR3 bases: TGTGCCAGCAGTACCGGACAGGGTGGCGAGACCCAGTACTTC. This gives the protein CASSTGQGGETQYF.

Concerning this clonotype itself: A much larger clone differs from this one at a single base, so this may be a read error. CDR3 bases: TGTGCCAGCAGTGCGACTAGCGGGATGCCCGGTACGCAGTATTTT. Translating gives CASSATSGMPGTQYF. The genes are TRBV12-3 or TRBV12-4 and TRBJ2-3; TRBD2 matches 11 bases. This CDR3 has 15 amino acids. J lost 8 bases, V lost 5 bases, and 9 bases had no gene match.

In its sample, this clonotype was seen many times. J is TRBJ1-1 and V is TRBV13; unclear D gene. The CDR3 covers 14 residues. Germline assignment: CDR1 PRHDT and CDR2 FYEKMQ (reference sequence). Trimming removed 3 bases at V and 2 bases at J, with 10 bases between. CDR3 nucleotides: TGTGCCAGCAGCTTCGCCGGGTCCAACACTGAAGCTTTCTTT. Its protein is CASSFAGSNTEAFF.